Included here is one TCR beta chain sequence, with context. Its antigen is still unknown. Next came a second PCR, run for about 6 to 12 cycles, which used a sample-barcoded 5' primer along with a J-beta primer mix. With 12 random nucleotides, a template-switch adaptor tagged each individual cDNA molecule. TCRdb re-called the 5' RACE reads through MiXCR, storing one row per CDR3 protein. The sample shows hundreds of thousands of distinct CDR3 sequences, roughly 20% of them seen only once. The sample belongs to a study of blood T cells in healthy people across ages. Study-wide findings and caveats: Measured against age, TCR beta diversity per million T cells decreased in a roughly linear manner. Considered underestimates were the diversity estimates obtained from one million T cells.

The extraction recovered at least 5.5 micrograms of total RNA per sample. Germline V gene data show CDR1 as MDHEN and CDR2 as SYDVKM. V shed 5 bases, J shed 4 bases, and the junction held 4 bases outside the gene matches. The CDR3 consists of 14 residues. The sequence came from a man between 65 and 80 years old in good health. Material for sequencing was blood. The chain is built from TRBV28 and TRBJ2-2, with 7 bases fitting TRBD1. The DNA of the CDR3 is TGTGCCAGCAGTCTGACAGGGTTCACCGGGGAGCTGTTTTTT. It yields the protein CASSLTGFTGELFF.